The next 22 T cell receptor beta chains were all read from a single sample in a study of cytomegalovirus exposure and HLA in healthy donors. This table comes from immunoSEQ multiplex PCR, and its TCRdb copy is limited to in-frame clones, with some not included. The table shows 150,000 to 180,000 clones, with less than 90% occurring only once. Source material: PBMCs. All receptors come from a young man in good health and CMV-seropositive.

The CDR3 nucleotides are TGTGCCAGCAGTCCGCCGACAGGGCAGAAGAACACTGAAGCTTTCTTT. Translated: CASSPPTGQKNTEAFF. The chain has TRBV6-6 and TRBJ1-1; TRBD1 agrees at 7 bases. V lost 5 bases to trimming and J lost 1 base; unmatched junction nucleotides: 10. The germline V gene encodes CDR1 MNHNY and CDR2 SVGAGI (reference sequence). This CDR3 is built from 16 residues.

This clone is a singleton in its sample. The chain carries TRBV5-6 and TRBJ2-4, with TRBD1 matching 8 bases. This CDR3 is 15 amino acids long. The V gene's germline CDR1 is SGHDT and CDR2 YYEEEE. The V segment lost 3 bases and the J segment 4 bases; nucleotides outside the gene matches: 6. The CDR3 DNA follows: TGTGCCAGCAGCTCCCCCGGGACAGGAAAAAACATTCAGTACTTC. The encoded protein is CASSSPGTGKNIQYF.

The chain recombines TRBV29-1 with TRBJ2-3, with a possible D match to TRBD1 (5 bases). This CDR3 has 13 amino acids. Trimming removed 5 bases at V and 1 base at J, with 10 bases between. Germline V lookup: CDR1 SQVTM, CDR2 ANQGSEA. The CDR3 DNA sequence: TGCAGCGTTCCCGGCAGGGGCACAGATACGCAGTATTTT. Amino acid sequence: CSVPGRGTDTQYF.

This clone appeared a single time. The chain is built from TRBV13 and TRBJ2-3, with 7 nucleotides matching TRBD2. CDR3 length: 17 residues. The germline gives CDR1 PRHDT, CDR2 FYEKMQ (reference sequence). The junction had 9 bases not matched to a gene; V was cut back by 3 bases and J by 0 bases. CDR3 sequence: CASSLGASGGSTDTQYF. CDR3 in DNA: TGTGCCAGCAGCTTGGGTGCTAGCGGAGGTAGCACAGATACGCAGTATTTT. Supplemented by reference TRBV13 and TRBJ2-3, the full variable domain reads AAGVIQSPRHLIKEKRETATLKCYPIPRHDTVYWYQQGPGQDPQFLISFYEKMQSDKGSIPDRFSAQQFSDYHSELNMSSLELGDSALYFCASSLGASGGSTDTQYFGPGTRLTVL.

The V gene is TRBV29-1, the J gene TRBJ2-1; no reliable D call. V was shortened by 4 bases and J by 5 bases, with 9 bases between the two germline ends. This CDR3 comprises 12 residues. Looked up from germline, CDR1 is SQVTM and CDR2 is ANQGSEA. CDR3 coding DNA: TGCAGCGTTGTTGAGTTCGACAATGAGCAGTTCTTC. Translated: CSVVEFDNEQFF.

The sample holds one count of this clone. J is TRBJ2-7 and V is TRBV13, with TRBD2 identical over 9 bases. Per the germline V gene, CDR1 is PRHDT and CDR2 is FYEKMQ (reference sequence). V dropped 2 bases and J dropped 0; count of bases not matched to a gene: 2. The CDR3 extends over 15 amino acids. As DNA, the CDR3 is TGTGCCAGCAGCTTAAGACTAGCGGCCTCCTACGAGCAGTACTTC. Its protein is CASSLRLAASYEQYF. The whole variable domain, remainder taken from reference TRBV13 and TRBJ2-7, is AAGVIQSPRHLIKEKRETATLKCYPIPRHDTVYWYQQGPGQDPQFLISFYEKMQSDKGSIPDRFSAQQFSDYHSELNMSSLELGDSALYFCASSLRLAASYEQYFGPGTRLTVT.

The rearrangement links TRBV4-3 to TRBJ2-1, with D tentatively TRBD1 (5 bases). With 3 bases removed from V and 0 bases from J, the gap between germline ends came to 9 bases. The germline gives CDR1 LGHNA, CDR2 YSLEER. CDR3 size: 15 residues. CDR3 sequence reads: CASSQRGHSYNEQFF. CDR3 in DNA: TGCGCCAGCAGCCAGCGCGGACACTCCTACAATGAGCAGTTCTTC.

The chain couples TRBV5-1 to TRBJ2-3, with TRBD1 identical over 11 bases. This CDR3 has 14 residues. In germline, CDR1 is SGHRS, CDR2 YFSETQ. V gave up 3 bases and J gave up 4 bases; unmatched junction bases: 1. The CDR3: CASSSGQGADTQYF. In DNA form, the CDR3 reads TGCGCCAGCAGCTCGGGACAGGGGGCAGATACGCAGTATTTT.

The CDR3 loop is CASSRQTGTTEAFF. The CDR3 DNA reads TGCGCCAGCAGCCGTCAGACAGGGACCACTGAAGCTTTCTTT. V gene TRBV5-1 combines with J gene TRBJ1-1; 7 bases map to TRBD1. The CDR3 consists of 14 residues. V lost 4 bases, J lost 4 bases, and 7 bases stayed unmatched. CDR1 and CDR2 from the germline V gene are SGHRS and YFSETQ.

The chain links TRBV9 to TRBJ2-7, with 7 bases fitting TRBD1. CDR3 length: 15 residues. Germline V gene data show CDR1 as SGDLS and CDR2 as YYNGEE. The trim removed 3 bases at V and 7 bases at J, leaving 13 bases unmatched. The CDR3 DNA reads TGTGCCAGCAGCGCCAGTTCCACGGACAGGCTTGAGCAGTACTTC. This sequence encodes CASSASSTDRLEQYF.

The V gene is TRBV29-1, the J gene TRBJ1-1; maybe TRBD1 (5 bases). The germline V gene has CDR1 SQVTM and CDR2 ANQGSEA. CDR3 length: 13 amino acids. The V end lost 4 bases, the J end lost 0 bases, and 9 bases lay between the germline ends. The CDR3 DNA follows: TGCAGCGTTGGACAGATCATGAACACTGAAGCTTTCTTT. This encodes CSVGQIMNTEAFF.

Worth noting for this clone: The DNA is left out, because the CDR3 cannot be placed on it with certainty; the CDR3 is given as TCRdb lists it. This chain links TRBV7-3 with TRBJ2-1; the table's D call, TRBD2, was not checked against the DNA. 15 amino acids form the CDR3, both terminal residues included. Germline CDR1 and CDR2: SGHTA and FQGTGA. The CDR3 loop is CASSFGSGSYNEQFF.

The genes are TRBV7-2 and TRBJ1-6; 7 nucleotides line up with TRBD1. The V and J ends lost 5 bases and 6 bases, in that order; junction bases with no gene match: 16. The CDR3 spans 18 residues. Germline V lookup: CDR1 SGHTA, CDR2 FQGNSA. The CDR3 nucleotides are TGTGCCAGCAGCCCTACAGGGGCCGCCGACCTGCCTAATTCACCCCTCCACTTT. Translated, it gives CASSPTGAADLPNSPLHF. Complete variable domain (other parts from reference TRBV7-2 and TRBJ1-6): GAGVSQSPSNKVTEKGKDVELRCDPISGHTALYWYRQSLGQGLEFLIYFQGNSAPDKSGLPSDRFSAERTGGSVSTLTIQRTQQEDSAVYLCASSPTGAADLPNSPLHFGNGTRLTVT.

CDR3 sequence (DNA): TGTGCCAGCAGTTTAACAGGGCTGCAGCCCCAGCATTTT. Protein sequence: CASSLTGLQPQHF. The chain combines TRBV27 with TRBJ1-5, with D tentatively TRBD1 (6 bases). Trimming shortened V by 2 bases and J by 7 bases, and 9 bases separated the two germline ends. CDR1 is MNHEY and CDR2 is SMNVEV in the germline V gene (reference sequence). This CDR3 comprises 13 residues.

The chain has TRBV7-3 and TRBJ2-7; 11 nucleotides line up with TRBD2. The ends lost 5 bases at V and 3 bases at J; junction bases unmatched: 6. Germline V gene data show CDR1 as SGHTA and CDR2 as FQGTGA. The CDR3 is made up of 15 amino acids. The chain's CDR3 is CASSQGLAEIYEQYF. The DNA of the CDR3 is TGTGCCAGCAGCCAGGGACTAGCGGAGATCTACGAGCAGTACTTC. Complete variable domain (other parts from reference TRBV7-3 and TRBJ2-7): GAGVSQTPSNKVTEKGKYVELRCDPISGHTALYWYRQSLGQGPEFLIYFQGTGAADDSGLPNDRFFAVRPEGSVSTLKIQRTERGDSAVYLCASSQGLAEIYEQYFGPGTRLTVT.

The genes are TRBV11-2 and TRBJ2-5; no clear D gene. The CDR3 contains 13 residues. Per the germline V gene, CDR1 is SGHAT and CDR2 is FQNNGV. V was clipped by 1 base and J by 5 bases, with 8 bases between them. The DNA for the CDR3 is TGTGCCAGCAGCTTAGGTCCTGTTGAGACCCAGTACTTC. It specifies CASSLGPVETQYF. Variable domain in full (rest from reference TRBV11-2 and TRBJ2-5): EAGVAQSPRYKIIEKRQSVAFWCNPISGHATLYWYQQILGQGPKLLIQFQNNGVVDDSQLPKDRFSAERLKGVDSTLKIQPAKLEDSAVYLCASSLGPVETQYFGPGTRLLVL.

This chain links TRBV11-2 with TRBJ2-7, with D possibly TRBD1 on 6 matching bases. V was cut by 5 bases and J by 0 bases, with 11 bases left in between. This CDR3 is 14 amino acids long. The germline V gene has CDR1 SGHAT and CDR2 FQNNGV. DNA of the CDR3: TGTGCCAGCAGCCTAAGGGACAACTCCTACGAGCAGTACTTC. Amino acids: CASSLRDNSYEQYF.

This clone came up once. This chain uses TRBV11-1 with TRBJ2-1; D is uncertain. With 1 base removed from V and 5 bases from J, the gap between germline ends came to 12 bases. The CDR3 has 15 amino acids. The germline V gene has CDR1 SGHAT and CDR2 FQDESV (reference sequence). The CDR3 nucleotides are TGTGCCAGCAGCTTAGAGGCTAGTCATAACAATGAGCAGTTCTTC. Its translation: CASSLEASHNNEQFF.

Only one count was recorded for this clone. The CDR3: CASSPTGYSGANVLTF. The CDR3, as DNA: TGTGCCAGCTCACCCACAGGGTACTCTGGGGCCAACGTCCTGACTTTC. The V call is TRBV18, the J call TRBJ2-6; weak D call: TRBD1 (6 bases). V dropped 3 bases and J dropped 0 bases, with 9 bases sitting between them. The CDR3 runs to 16 residues. Per the germline V gene, CDR1 is KGHSH and CDR2 is LQKENI.

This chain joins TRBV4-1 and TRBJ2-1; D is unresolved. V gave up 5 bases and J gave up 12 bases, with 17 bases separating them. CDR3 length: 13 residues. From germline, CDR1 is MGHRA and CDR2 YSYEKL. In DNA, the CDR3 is TGCGCCAGCAGCTTAAACCCGCTAGAGCGGCAGTTCTTC. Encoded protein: CASSLNPLERQFF.

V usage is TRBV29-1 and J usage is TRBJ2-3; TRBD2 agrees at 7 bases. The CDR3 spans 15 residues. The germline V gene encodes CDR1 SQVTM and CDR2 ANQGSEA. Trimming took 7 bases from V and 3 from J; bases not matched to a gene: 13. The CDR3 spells CSASMWGEGTDTQYF. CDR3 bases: TGCAGCGCCTCGATGTGGGGGGAGGGGACAGATACGCAGTATTTT.

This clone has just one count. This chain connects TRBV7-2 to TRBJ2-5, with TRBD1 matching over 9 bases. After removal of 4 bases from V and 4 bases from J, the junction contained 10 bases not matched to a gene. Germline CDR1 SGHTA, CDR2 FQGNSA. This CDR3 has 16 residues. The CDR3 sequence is CASSSGRQGERETQYF. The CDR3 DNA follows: TGTGCCAGCAGCTCCGGGAGACAGGGGGAACGAGAGACCCAGTACTTC.